Sequencing of this TCR beta chain was carried out in a study of spatial heterogeneity in lung cancer. As for the study in general: Raw reads contained each unique TCR and UMI combination more than ten times on average.

Time point denoted: sample taken at primary tumor resection. The donor population consisted of approximately 68 patients with untreated, early-stage non-small cell lung cancer. Sequencing was performed on whole RNA extracted from tumor and nontumor lung tissue, or from frozen PBMC, and the material was left unsorted. This clonotype turned up a few times. CDR3 length equals 14 residues. Trimming took off 1 base at V and 6 bases at J, with 10 bases between the two ends. Germline CDR1 is SGHRS and CDR2 is YFSETQ. TCR cDNA molecules were tagged individually, and each one carried a unique molecular identifier. TCRdb passed the 5' RACE reads through MiXCR, listing each CDR3 protein once. The sample shows 5,000 to 6,500 distinct CDR3 sequences, 15% to 20% of them seen only once.

The sample in question was normal lung tissue next to the tumor, obtained at surgery. The chain carries TRBV5-1 and TRBJ2-2; D is uncertain. The clonotype comes from a male donor with early-stage non-small cell lung cancer. As DNA, the CDR3 is TGCGCCAGCAGCTTGAGTGCCCCCGCCGGGGAGCTGTTTTTT. It yields the protein CASSLSAPAGELFF.